This record covers a single TCR beta chain. As yet, its antigen is unknown. This sample is drawn from a study of T-cell memory formation after mild COVID-19. General study findings and limits: Prior to infection, memory already included some responding clones, suggesting cross-reactive memory joined.

Germline V gene sequence: CDR1 SGHRS, CDR2 YFSETQ. Trimming at V came to 2 bases and at J to 5 bases, leaving 8 bases not matched to a gene. The CDR3 sequence is 16 residues long. 5'RACE primed at constant segments yielded TCR alpha and TCR beta cDNA libraries bearing sample barcodes and UMIs. TCRdb itself ran the 5' RACE reads through MiXCR, one entry per CDR3 protein. The sample contains a few hundred thousand distinct CDR3 sequences, approximately 19% of which appear only once. The specimen was PBMCs or a T cell subset sorted from them (not recorded which). The clonotype originates from a man aged 18-30 years who had mild COVID-19 (a few samples of this study predate the infection). Cell type and time point are not known. V and J are TRBV5-1 and TRBJ2-2, with TRBD1 identical over 8 bases. This chain's CDR3 is CASSFGDRIGTGELFF. The CDR3 nucleotides read TGCGCCAGCAGCTTCGGGGACAGGATAGGTACCGGGGAGCTGTTTTTT.